This T cell receptor beta chain was documented in a study of blood T cell repertoires in COVID-19. The authors' processing: Using reference gene primer amplification, nucleated cell counts were estimated. Clones were sequenced by immunoSEQ multiplex PCR, and TCRdb holds only the in-frame ones, with some missing. V and J calls and clone size are those listed in that table; D and trimming were worked out from the DNA. This sample has 390,000 or so clones; roughly 88% occur once, and the top ten carry over 1.1%. The CDR3 spans 15 residues. From germline, CDR1 is MNHEY and CDR2 SVGEGT. The junction had 8 bases not matched to a gene; V was cut back by 2 bases and J by 8 bases.

Sequences were obtained from peripheral blood. This rearrangement joins TRBV6-2 or TRBV6-3 to TRBJ2-1; TRBD2 matches at 8 bases. This TCR was sampled from a young woman with active or convalescent COVID-19. The CDR3 loop reads CASSYSHGGADEQFF. In DNA form, the CDR3 reads TGTGCCAGCAGTTACAGCCACGGGGGGGCGGATGAGCAGTTCTTC.